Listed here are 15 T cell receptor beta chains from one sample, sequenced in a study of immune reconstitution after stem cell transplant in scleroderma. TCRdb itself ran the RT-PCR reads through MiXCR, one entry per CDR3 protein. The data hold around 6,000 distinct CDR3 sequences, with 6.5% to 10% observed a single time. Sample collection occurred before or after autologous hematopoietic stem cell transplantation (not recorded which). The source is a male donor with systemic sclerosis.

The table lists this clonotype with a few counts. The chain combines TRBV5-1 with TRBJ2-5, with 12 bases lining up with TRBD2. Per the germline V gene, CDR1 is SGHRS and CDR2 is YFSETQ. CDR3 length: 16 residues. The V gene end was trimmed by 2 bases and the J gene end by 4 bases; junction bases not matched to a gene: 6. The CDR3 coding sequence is TGCGCCAGCAGCTTAGCTAGCGGGGGGGCAGCAGAGACCCAGTACTTC. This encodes CASSLASGGAAETQYF.

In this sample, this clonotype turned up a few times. The CDR3: CSATADYEQYF. In DNA, the CDR3 is TGCAGTGCCACGGCCGACTACGAGCAGTACTTC. The chain joins TRBV20-1 to TRBJ2-7; no clear D gene. Trimming removed 6 bases from V and 3 bases from J, with 9 bases in between. CDR3 length: 11 amino acids. Germline-derived CDR1 and CDR2 are DFQATT and SNEGSKA (reference sequence).

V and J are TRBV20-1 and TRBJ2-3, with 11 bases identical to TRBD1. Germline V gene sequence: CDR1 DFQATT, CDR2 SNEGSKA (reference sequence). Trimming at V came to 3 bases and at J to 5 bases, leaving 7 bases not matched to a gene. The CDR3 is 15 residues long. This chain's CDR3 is CSASQGTGGGDTQYF. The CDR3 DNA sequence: TGCAGTGCTAGTCAGGGGACAGGGGGTGGAGATACGCAGTATTTT.

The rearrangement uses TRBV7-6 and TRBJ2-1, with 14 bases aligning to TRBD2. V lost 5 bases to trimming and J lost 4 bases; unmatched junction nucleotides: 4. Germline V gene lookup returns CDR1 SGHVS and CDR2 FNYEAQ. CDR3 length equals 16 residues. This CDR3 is CASSGGLAGAYNEQFF. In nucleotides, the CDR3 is TGTGCCAGCAGCGGGGGACTAGCGGGAGCGTACAATGAGCAGTTCTTC.

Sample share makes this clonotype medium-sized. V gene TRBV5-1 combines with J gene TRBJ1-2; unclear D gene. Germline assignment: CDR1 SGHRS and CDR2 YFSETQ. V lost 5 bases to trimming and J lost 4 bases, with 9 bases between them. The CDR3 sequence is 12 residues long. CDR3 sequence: CASSTEGYGYTF. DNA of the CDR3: TGCGCCAGCAGTACAGAGGGCTATGGCTACACCTTC.

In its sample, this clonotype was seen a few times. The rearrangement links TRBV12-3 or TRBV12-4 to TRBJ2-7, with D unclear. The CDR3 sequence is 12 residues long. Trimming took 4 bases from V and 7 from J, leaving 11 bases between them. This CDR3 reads CASSSPLREQYF. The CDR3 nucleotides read TGTGCCAGCAGTTCCCCCCTGCGGGAGCAGTACTTC.

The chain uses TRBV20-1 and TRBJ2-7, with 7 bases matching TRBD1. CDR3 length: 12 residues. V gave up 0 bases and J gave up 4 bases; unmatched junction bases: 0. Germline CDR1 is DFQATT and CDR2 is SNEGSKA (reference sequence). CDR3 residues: CSAREQGYEQYF. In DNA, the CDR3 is TGCAGTGCTAGAGAACAGGGGTACGAGCAGTACTTC.

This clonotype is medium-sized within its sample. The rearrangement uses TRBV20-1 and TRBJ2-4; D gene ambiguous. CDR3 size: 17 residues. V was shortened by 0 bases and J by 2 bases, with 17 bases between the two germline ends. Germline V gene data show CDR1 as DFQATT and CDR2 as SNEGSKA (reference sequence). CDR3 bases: TGCAGTGCTAGAGATCTGCTCTCTTCCTATACCAAAAACATTCAGTACTTC. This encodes CSARDLLSSYTKNIQYF.

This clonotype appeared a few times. CDR3 sequence reads: CSASTSGGLLYEQYF. DNA for the CDR3: TGCAGTGCTAGTACTAGCGGGGGGCTCCTTTACGAGCAGTACTTC. The chain recombines TRBV20-1 with TRBJ2-7; 12 positions match TRBD2. The CDR3 loop spans 15 amino acids. The V gene end was trimmed by 3 bases and the J gene end by 4 bases; junction bases not matched to a gene: 7. Looked up from germline, CDR1 is DFQATT and CDR2 is SNEGSKA (reference sequence).

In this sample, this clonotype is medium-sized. The CDR3 spells CARNWGDRGYYEQYF. The CDR3 DNA is TGTGCCAGGAATTGGGGGGACAGGGGGTACTACGAGCAGTACTTC. The chain couples TRBV7-2 to TRBJ2-7; TRBD1 matches 11 bases. With V trimmed by 9 bases and J by 3 bases, 10 bases remained unmatched. The CDR3 is made up of 15 amino acids. From germline, CDR1 is SGHTA and CDR2 FQGNSA.

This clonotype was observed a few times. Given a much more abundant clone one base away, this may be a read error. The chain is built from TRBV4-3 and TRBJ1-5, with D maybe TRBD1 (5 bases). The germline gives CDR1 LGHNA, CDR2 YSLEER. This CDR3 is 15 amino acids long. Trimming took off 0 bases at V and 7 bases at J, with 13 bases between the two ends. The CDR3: CASSQDREFEQPQHF. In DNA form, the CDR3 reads TGCGCCAGCAGCCAAGACAGGGAATTCGAGCAGCCCCAGCATTTT.

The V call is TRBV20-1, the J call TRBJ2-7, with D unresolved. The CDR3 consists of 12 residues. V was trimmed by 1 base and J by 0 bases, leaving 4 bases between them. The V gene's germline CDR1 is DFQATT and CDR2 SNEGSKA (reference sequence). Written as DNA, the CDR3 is TGCAGTGCTAGAGGGACCTCCTACGAGCAGTACTTC. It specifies CSARGTSYEQYF.

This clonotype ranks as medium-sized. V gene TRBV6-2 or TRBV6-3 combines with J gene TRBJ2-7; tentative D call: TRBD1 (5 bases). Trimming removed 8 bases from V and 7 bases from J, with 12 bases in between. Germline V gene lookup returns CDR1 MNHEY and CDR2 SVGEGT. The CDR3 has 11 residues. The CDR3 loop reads CASSQGVEQYF. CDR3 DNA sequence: TGTGCCAGCTCCCAGGGTGTAGAGCAGTACTTC.

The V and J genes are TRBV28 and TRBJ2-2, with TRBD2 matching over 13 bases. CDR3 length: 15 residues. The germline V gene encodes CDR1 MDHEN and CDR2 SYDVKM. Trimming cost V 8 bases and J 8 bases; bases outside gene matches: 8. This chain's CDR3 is CASGTSGASAGELFF. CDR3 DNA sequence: TGTGCCAGCGGGACTAGCGGGGCTTCAGCGGGGGAGCTGTTTTTT.

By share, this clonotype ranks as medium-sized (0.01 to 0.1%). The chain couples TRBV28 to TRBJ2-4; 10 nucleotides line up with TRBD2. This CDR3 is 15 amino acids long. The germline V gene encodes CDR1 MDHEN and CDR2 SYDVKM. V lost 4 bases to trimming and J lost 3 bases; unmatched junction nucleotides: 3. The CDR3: CASSYLAGDKNIQYF. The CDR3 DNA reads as TGTGCCAGCAGTTACCTAGCGGGGGACAAAAACATTCAGTACTTC.